This T cell receptor (beta chain) stems from a study of blood T cell repertoires in COVID-19. Overall study: PBMCs, B-cell-depleted T cells, or T cells provided the cDNA or gDNA that made up the material.

The length of the CDR3 is 11 residues. V lost 7 bases, J lost 9 bases, and 12 bases lay in between. CDR1 MNHNY and CDR2 SVGAGI come from the germline V gene (reference sequence). Participants came from roughly 25 US areas, aged roughly 18 to 89 years. Donors of Cohort 3 who recovered were those that had two negative PCRs, clearance, or symptom resolution. Assay used: immunoSEQ multiplex PCR; TCRdb lists only in-frame clones, some missing. The repertoire consists of around 310,000 clones, with just under 90% occurring once and the leading ten covering roughly a tenth. Sequencing was performed on PBMCs or T cells enriched from blood (not recorded which). The origin of this receptor is a woman in her 30s who had recovered from COVID-19. The gene calls are TRBV6-6 and TRBJ1-2; D is uncertain. The CDR3 region has the DNA TGTGCCAGCACCATCGAGGCCCGCTACACCTTC. Translation gives CASTIEARYTF.